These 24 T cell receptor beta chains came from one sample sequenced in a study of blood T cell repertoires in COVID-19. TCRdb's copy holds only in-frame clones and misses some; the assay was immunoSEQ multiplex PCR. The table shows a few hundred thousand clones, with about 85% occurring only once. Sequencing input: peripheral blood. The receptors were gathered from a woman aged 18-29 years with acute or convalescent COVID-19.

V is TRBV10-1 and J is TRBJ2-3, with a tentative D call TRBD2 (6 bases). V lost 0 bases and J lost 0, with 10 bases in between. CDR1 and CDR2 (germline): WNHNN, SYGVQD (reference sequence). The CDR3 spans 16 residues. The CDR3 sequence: CASSESRLGSTDTQYF. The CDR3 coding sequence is TGCGCCAGCAGTGAGTCAAGACTAGGGAGCACAGATACGCAGTATTTT.

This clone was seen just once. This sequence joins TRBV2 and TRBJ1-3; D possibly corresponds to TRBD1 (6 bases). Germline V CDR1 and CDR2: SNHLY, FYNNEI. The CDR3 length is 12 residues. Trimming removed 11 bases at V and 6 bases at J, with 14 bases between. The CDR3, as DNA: TGTGCCTCCAAGGGGGACCCAAACACCATATATTTT. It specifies CASKGDPNTIYF.

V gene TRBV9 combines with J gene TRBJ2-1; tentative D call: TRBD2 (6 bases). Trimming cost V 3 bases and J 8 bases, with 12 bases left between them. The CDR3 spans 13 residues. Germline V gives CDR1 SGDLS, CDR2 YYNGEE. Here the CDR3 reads CASSAYSGYEQFF. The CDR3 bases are TGTGCCAGCAGCGCTTATAGCGGTTATGAGCAGTTCTTC. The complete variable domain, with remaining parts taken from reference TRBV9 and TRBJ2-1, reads DSGVTQTPKHLITATGQRVTLRCSPRSGDLSVYWYQQSLDQGLQFLIQYYNGEERAKGNILERFSAQQFPDLHSELNLSSLELGDSALYFCASSAYSGYEQFFGPGTRLTVL.

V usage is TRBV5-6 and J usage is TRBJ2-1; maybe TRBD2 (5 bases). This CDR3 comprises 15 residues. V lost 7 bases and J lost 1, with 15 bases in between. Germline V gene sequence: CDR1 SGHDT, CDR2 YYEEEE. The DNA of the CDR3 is TGTGCCAGCTATAATTGGCGGGTTTCCTACAATGAGCAGTTCTTC. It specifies CASYNWRVSYNEQFF.

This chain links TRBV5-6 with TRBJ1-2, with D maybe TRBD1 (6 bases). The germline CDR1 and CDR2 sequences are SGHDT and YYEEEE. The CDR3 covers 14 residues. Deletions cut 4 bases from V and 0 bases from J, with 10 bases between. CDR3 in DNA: TGTGCCAGCAGCCCGGGACACGCTAACTATGGCTACACCTTC. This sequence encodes CASSPGHANYGYTF.

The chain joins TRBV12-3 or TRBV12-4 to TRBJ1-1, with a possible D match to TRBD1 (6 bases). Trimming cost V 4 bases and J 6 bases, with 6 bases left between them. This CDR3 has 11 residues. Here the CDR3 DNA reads TGTGCCAGCAGTTCAGGGGCTGAAGCTTTCTTT. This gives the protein CASSSGAEAFF.

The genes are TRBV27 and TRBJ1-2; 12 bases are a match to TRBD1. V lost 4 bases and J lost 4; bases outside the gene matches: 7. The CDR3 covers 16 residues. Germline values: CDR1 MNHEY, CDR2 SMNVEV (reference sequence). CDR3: CASSYRDRGPFYGYTF. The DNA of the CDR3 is TGTGCCAGCAGTTACCGGGACAGGGGGCCTTTCTATGGCTACACCTTC.

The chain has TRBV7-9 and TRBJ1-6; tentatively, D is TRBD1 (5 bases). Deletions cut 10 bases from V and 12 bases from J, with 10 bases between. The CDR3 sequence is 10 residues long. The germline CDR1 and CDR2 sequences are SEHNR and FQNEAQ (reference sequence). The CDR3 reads CATDSQPLHF. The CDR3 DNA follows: TGTGCCACCGACAGTCAACCCCTCCACTTT.

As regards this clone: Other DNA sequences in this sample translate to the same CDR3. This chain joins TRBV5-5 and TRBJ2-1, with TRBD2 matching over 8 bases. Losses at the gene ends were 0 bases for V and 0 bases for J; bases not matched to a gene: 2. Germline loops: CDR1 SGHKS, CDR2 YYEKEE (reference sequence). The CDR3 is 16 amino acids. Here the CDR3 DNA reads TGTGCCAGCAGCTTGGATAGCGGGAACTCCTACAATGAGCAGTTCTTC. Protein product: CASSLDSGNSYNEQFF.

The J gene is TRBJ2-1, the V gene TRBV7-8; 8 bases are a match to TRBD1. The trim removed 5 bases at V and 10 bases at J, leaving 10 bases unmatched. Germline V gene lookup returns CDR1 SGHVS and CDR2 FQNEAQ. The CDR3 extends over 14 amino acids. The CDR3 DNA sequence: TGTGCCAGCAGCGGAGACAGGGGAACCGGGGAGCAGTTCTTC. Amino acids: CASSGDRGTGEQFF. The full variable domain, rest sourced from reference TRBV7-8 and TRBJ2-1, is GAGVSQSPRYKVAKRGQDVALRCDPISGHVSLFWYQQALGQGPEFLTYFQNEAQLDKSGLPSDRFFAERPEGSVSTLKIQRTQQEDSAVYLCASSGDRGTGEQFFGPGTRLTVL.

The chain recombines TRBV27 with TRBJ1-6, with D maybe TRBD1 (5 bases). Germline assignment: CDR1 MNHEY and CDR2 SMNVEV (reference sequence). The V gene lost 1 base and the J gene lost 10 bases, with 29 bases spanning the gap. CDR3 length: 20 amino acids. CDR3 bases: TGTGCCAGCAGTTTATTCGGCGACGCCGAAGGGGCCCTGGTCGGATCACCCCTCCACTTT. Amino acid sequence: CASSLFGDAEGALVGSPLHF.

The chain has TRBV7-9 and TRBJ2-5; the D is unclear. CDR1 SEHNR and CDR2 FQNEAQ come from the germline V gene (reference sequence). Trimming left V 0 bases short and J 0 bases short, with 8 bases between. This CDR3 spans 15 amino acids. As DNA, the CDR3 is TGTGCCAGCAGCTTAGCGAAGGAGTACCAAGAGACCCAGTACTTC. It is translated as CASSLAKEYQETQYF.

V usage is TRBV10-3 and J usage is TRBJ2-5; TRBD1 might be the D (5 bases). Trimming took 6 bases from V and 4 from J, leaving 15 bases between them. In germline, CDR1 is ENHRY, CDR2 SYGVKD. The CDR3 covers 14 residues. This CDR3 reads CAIRGDSGAETQYF. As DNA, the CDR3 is TGTGCCATCAGGGGCGACAGTGGGGCAGAGACCCAGTACTTC.

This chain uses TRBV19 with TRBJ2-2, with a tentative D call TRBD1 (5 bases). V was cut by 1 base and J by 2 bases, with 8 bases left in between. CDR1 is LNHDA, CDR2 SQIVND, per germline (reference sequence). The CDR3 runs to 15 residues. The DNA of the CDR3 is TGTGCCAGTAGTATAGGCCAGGGCAACACCGGGGAGCTGTTTTTT. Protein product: CASSIGQGNTGELFF.

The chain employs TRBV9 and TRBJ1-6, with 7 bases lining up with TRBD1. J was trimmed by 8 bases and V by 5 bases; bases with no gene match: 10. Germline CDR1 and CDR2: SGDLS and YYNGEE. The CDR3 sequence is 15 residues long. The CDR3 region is CASSEGGTVYSPLHF. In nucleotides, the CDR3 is TGTGCCAGCAGTGAGGGCGGGACAGTCTATTCACCCCTCCACTTT.

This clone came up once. The CDR3 region has the DNA TGTGCCATCGGACTAGCGGGGGGGCCCGACGAGCAGTACTTC. Residues: CAIGLAGGPDEQYF. The genes are TRBV10-3 and TRBJ2-7, with 15 bases aligning to TRBD2. Germline CDR1 is ENHRY and CDR2 is SYGVKD. The CDR3 extends over 14 amino acids. V lost 8 bases to trimming and J lost 5 bases; unmatched junction nucleotides: 4.

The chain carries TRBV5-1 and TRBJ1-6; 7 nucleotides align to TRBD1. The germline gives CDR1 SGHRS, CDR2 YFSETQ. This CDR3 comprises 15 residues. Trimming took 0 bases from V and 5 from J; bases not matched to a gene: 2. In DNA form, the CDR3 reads TGCGCCAGCAGCTTGGAGGACAGGCATAATTCACCCCTCCACTTT. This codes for CASSLEDRHNSPLHF.

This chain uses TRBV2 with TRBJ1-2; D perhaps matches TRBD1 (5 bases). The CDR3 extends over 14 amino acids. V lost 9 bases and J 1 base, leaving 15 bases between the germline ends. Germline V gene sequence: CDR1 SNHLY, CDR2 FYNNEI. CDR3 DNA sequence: TGTGCCAGGGGGGAGGCAGGTATTAACTATGGCTACACCTTC. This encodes CARGEAGINYGYTF.

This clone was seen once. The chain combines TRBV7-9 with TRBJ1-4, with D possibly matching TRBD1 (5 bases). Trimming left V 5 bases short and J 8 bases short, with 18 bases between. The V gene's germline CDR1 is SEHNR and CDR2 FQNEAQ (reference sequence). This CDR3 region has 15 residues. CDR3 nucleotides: TGTGCCAGCAGCCCTACAGGCTCCGGACGGGAAAAACTGTTTTTT. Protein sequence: CASSPTGSGREKLFF.

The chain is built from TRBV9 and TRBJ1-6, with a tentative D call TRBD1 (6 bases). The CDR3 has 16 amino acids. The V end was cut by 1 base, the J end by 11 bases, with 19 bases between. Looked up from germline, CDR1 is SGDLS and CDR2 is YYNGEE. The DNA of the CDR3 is TGTGCCAGCAGCGTACCCCCAGCGGGGGCGGATACACCCCTCCACTTT. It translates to CASSVPPAGADTPLHF.

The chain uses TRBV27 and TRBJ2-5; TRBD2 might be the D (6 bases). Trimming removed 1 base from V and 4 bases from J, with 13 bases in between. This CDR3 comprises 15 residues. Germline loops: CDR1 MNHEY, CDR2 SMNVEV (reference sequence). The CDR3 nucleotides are TGTGCCAGCAGTTTATACGACGGGAGCCCAGAGACCCAGTACTTC. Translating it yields CASSLYDGSPETQYF.

The CDR3 bases are TGTGCCAGCAGTTTAGTTACTAACTATGGCTACACCTTC. Protein: CASSLVTNYGYTF. This chain connects TRBV28 to TRBJ1-2; D not certain. This CDR3 has 13 residues. CDR1 is MDHEN, CDR2 SYDVKM, per germline. The V end lost 2 bases, the J end lost 0 bases, and 4 bases lay between the germline ends.

Written as DNA, the CDR3 is TGTGCCAGCACAGGGGCGGTCGAGACCCAGTACTTC. Its translation: CASTGAVETQYF. The rearrangement links TRBV28 to TRBJ2-5; D perhaps matches TRBD1 (6 bases). The CDR3 loop spans 12 amino acids. Germline V lookup: CDR1 MDHEN, CDR2 SYDVKM. Trimming left V 7 bases short and J 5 bases short, with 11 bases between.

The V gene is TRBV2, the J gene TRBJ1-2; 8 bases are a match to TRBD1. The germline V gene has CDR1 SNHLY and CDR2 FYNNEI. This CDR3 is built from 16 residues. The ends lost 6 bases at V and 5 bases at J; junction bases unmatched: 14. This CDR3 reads CASRASSGTGVYGYTF. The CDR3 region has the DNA TGTGCCAGCAGGGCCTCGTCCGGGACAGGCGTGTATGGCTACACCTTC.